This TCR beta chain was recovered during a study of shared clonotypes between healthy human individuals. The table came from immunoSEQ multiplex PCR; TCRdb's copy has only in-frame clones and leaves some out. The sample gives some 690,000 clones, less than 95% of which show up once; 34% is in the top ten. Germline-derived CDR1 and CDR2 are MDHEN and SYDVKM. Trimming at V came to 2 bases and at J to 3 bases, leaving 6 bases not matched to a gene. The CDR3 has 15 residues. Source material: memory CD8+ T cells from PBMCs. Noted subset: CD45RO+ cells pooled with CCR7-negative TemRA cells. The V call is TRBV28, the J call TRBJ1-2, with TRBD1 matching 7 bases. This clonotype originated in a man between 18 and 35 years old in good health. Some clones in this sample may be carry-over from other donors' samples. CDR3 nucleotides: TGTGCCAGCAGTTTACGAACAGGGGTATACTATGGCTACACCTTC. It encodes CASSLRTGVYYGYTF.